The 2 T cell receptor beta chains reported below all come from one sample, sequenced in a study of OX40 agonist ivuxolimab in advanced cancers. Data came from immunoSEQ multiplex PCR; TCRdb stores just in-frame clones and leaves some out. The top ten clones hold 16% of a sample with tens of thousands of clones, approximately 90% of them seen once. Sequenced material: CD4+ or CD8+ T cells sorted from blood, taken in a trial of the OX40 agonist ivuxolimab. The source of these receptors is an adult with an advanced solid tumor such as melanoma, head and neck, liver or kidney cancer.

The gene calls are TRBV11-1 and TRBJ1-2; 9 bases are a match to TRBD1. This CDR3 is built from 15 residues. Germline loops: CDR1 SGHAT, CDR2 FQDESV (reference sequence). With V trimmed by 4 bases and J by 8 bases, 11 bases remained unmatched. As DNA, the CDR3 is TGTGCCAGCAGCTCACTAAGGGGACAGGGCGGAGGCTACACCTTC. Its protein is CASSSLRGQGGGYTF. Drawing the rest from reference TRBV11-1 and TRBJ1-2, the complete variable domain is EAEVAQSPRYKITEKSQAVAFWCDPISGHATLYWYRQILGQGPELLVQFQDESVVDDSQLPKDRFSAERLKGVDSTLKIQPAELGDSAMYLCASSSLRGQGGGYTFGSGTRLTVV.

The chain carries TRBV28 and TRBJ1-1; D unresolved. Germline V gene sequence: CDR1 MDHEN, CDR2 SYDVKM. The CDR3 extends over 12 amino acids. The ends were cut back, 6 bases at V and 10 bases at J, with 15 bases in the middle. The CDR3 DNA follows: TGTGCCAGCAGCCCCGAGGGTTTGTTAGCTTTCTTT. Translating it yields CASSPEGLLAFF.